This T cell receptor (beta chain) was retrieved from a study of blood T cell repertoires in COVID-19 (dated by TCRdb to about 2020). Study-wide context: Samples from collaborators originated in the United States, Italy and Spain and spanned both the acute and convalescent phases of COVID-19. The dataset comprised deeply sampled blood TCRbeta repertoires from subjects exposed to, actively infected with, or recovered from COVID-19. The samples were drawn from the first 160 participants of the ongoing ImmuneRACE study and from over a thousand subjects provided by 6 global collaborators. A de-identified subject ID, COVID-19 status, age in years and sex were almost always included in the sample metadata. A freely available public database, intended as a resource for researchers studying the immune response to SARS-CoV-2, is where the repertoires were released. HLA class I and class II types, where available, came from metadata supplied by the sample provider rather than from assay-based typing. The prospective study material was composed of cDNA or gDNA derived from T cells, B-cell-depleted T cells, or PBMCs.

The V end loses 6 bases and the J end loses 7 bases, and a stretch of 15 bases separates them. The CDR3, cysteine through phenylalanine, is 13 amino acids long. Of all the DNA, just the CDR3 is kept, 39 bases in frame from base 1. CDR1 SQVTM and CDR2 ANQGSEA are derived from the germline V gene. In the prospective study, participants were roughly 18 to 100 years old, resided in approximately 25 geographic areas of the United States, and were enrolled through a virtual design. To assign participants to cohorts, the prospective study relied on clinical history that participants themselves reported in a screening survey and a study questionnaire. Each participant in the prospective study had whole blood, serum and a nasopharyngeal or oropharyngeal swab collected by mobile phlebotomists. Over a roughly two-month period, participants in the prospective study had the option of providing additional blood draws and questionnaires. Blood samples from the prospective study were shipped frozen or at room temperature prior to DNA extraction.

The immunoSEQ Assay, a bias-controlled multiplex PCR, was used to amplify TCRbeta CDR3 regions from genomic DNA. On the authors' methods: Nucleated cell counts per sample were estimated from amplification of reference gene primers within the assay. To quantify the absolute abundance of each unique TCRbeta CDR3 rearrangement, sequence reads were collapsed and filtered. For each sample, productive Simpson clonality was calculated by taking the square root of Simpson's diversity index across productive rearrangements. TCRdb obtained this table from immuneACCESS and retained in-frame rearrangements with V and J assigned. These tables miss some clones; where compared with another copy, unresolved V genes account for less than half of the shortfall, and the remainder is unexplained. Clonal size and the V and J genes are those of that table, whereas D and trimming came from the DNA. The sample table lists about 240,000 clones, 87% of them with a count of one. The top ten constitute around 2.6% of the sample.

As regards this clone: It lacks a known antigen. No much larger clone is present one base from it, and per-base qualities are unavailable.

Study-wide findings and limitations: Clinical and demographic metadata were provided uncurated, with the amount varying by source and participant.

This TCR came from a woman aged 25-40 years with acute COVID-19. Sample: PBMCs or T cells enriched from blood (not recorded which). The rearrangement joined TRBV29-1 to TRBJ1-4; the D gene is perhaps TRBD1, from 6 matching bases. The sequenced DNA: TGCAGCGTCCCAGGGGCGGTTGGTGAAAAACTGTTTTTT. Its coded protein is CSVPGAVGEKLFF.